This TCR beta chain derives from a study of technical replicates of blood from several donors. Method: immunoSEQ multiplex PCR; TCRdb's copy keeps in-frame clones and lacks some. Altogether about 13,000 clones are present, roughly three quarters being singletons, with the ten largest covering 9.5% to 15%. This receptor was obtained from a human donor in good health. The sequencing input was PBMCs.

The CDR3 DNA is TGTGCCAGCAGCGCCTCGACAGTCCATGGGCTCTACGAGCAGTACTTC. Its translation is CASSASTVHGLYEQYF. This rearrangement joins TRBV11-1 to TRBJ2-7, with D maybe TRBD1 (5 bases). With 5 bases removed from V and 3 bases from J, the gap between germline ends came to 20 bases. CDR3 length: 16 residues. Germline V gives CDR1 SGHAT, CDR2 FQDESV (reference sequence).